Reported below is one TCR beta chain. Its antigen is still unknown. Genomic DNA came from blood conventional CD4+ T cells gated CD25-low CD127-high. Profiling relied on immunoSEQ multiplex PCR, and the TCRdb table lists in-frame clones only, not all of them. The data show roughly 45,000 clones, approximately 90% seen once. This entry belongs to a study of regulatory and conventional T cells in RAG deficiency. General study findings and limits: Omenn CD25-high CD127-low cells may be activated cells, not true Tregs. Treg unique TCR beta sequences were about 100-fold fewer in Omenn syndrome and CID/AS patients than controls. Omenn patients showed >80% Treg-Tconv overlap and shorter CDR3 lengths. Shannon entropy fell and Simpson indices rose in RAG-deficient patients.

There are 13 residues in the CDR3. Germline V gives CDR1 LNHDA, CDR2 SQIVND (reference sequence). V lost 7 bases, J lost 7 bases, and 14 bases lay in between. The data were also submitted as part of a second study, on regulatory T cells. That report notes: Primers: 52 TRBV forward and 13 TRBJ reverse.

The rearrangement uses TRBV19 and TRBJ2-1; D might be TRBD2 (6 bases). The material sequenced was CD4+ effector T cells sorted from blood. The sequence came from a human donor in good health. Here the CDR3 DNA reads TGTGCCAGTACCCCCCGACGGGAGAATGAGCAGTTCTTC. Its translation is CASTPRRENEQFF.